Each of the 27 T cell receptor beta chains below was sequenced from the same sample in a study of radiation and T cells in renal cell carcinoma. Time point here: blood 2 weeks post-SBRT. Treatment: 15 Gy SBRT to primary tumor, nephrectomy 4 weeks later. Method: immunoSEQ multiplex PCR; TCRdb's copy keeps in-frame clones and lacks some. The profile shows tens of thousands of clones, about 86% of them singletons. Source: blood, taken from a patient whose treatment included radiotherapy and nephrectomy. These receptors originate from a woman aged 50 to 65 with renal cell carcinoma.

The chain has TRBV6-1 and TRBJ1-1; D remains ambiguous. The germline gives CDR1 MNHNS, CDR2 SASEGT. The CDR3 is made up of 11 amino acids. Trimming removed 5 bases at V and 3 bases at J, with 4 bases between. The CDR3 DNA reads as TGTGCCAGCAGTTTTGACACTGAAGCTTTCTTT. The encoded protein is CASSFDTEAFF.

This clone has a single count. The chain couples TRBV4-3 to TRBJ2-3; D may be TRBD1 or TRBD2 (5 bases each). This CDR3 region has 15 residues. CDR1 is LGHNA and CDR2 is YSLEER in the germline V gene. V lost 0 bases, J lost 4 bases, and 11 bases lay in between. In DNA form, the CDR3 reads TGCGCCAGCAGCCAAGATTACGGGGCAGCAGATACGCAGTATTTT. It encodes CASSQDYGAADTQYF.

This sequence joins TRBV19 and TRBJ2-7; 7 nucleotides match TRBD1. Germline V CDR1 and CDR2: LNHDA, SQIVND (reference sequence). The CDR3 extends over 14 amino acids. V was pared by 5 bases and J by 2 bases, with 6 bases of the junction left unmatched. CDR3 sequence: CASSPPGTAYEQYF. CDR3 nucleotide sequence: TGTGCCAGTAGTCCCCCCGGGACAGCCTACGAGCAGTACTTC.

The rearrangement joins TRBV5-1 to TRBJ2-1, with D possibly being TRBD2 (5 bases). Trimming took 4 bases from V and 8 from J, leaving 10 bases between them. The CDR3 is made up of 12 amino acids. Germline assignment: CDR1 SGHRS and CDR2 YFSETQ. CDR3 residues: CASSPGVHEQFF. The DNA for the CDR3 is TGCGCCAGCAGCCCCGGGGTCCATGAGCAGTTCTTC.

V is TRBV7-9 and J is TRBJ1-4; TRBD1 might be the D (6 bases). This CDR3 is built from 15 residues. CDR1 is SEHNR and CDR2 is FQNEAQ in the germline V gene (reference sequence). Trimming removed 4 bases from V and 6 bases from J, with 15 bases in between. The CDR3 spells CASSSYRARDEKLFF. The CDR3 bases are TGTGCCAGCAGCTCCTACAGGGCTCGGGATGAAAAACTGTTTTTT.

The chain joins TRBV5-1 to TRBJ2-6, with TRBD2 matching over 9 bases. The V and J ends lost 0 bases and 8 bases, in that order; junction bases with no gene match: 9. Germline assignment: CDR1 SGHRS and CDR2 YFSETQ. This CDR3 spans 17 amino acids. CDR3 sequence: CASSLVLAGSGSNVLTF. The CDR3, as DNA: TGCGCCAGCAGCTTGGTACTAGCGGGTTCCGGGTCCAACGTCCTGACTTTC.

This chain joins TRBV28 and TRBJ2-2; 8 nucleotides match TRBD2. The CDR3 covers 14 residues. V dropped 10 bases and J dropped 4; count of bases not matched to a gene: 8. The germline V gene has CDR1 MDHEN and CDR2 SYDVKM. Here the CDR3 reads CAIASGGRTGELFF. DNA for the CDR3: TGTGCCATTGCATCGGGGGGGCGCACCGGGGAGCTGTTTTTT.

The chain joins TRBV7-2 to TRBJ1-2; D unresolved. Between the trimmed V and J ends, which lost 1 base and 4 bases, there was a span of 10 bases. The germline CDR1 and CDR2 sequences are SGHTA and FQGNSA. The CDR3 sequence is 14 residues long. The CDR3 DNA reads TGTGCCAGCAGCTTAGTTAACAGCCCCTATGGCTACACCTTC. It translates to CASSLVNSPYGYTF.

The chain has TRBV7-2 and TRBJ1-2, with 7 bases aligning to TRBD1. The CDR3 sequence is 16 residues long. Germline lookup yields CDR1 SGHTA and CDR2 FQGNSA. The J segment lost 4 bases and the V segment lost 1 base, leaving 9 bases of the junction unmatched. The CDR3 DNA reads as TGTGCCAGCAGCTTAGGGCAAGGGGGCGCAGGCTATGGCTACACCTTC. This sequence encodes CASSLGQGGAGYGYTF.

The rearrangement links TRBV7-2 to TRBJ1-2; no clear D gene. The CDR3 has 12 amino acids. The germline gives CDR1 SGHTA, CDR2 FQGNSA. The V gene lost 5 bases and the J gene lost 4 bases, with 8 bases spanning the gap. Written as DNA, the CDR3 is TGTGCCAGCAGCGAGGACCTCTATGGCTACACCTTC. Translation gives CASSEDLYGYTF.

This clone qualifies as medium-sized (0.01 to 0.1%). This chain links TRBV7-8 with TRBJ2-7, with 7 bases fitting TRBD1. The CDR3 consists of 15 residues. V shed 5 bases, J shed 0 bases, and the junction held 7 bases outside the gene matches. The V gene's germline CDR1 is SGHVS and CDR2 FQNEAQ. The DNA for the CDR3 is TGTGCCAGCAGCGTCAGACAGGGCCCCTCCTACGAGCAGTACTTC. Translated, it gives CASSVRQGPSYEQYF.

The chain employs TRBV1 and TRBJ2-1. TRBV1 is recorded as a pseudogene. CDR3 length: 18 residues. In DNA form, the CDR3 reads TGCACCAGCAGCCCTCCCCGGTTGTATCGAAGGACCTACAATGAGCAGTTCTTC. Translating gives CTSSPPRLYRRTYNEQFF.

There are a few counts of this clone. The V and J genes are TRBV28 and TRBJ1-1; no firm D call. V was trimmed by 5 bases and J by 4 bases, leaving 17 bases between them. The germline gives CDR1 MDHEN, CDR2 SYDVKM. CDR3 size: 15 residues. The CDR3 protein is CASSQRTAPRTEAFF. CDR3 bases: TGTGCCAGCAGTCAAAGGACGGCCCCCCGCACTGAAGCTTTCTTT. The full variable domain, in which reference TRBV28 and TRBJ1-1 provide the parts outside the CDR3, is DVKVTQSSRYLVKRTGEKVFLECVQDMDHENMFWYRQDPGLGLRLIYFSYDVKMKEKGDIPEGYSVSREKKERFSLILESASTNQTSMYLCASSQRTAPRTEAFFGQGTRLTVV.

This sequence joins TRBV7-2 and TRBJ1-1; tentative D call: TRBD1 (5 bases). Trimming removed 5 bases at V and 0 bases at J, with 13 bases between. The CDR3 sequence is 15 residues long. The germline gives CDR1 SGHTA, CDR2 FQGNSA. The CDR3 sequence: CASSKVGEVNTEAFF. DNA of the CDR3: TGTGCCAGCAGCAAGGTAGGGGAAGTGAACACTGAAGCTTTCTTT.

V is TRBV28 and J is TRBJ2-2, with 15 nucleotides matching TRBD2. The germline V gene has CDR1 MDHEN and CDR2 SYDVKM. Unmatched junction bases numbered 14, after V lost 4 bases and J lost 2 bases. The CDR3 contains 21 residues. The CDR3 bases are TGTGCCAGCAGTTCTCAAATCGGGACTAGCGGGAGGCCCCTTAACACCGGGGAGCTGTTTTTT. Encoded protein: CASSSQIGTSGRPLNTGELFF.

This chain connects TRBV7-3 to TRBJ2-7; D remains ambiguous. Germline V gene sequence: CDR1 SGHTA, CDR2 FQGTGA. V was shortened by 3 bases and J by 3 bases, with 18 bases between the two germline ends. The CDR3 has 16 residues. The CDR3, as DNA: TGTGCCAGCAGCTTTTACCCCCGGGCCAACGACTACGAGCAGTACTTC. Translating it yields CASSFYPRANDYEQYF.

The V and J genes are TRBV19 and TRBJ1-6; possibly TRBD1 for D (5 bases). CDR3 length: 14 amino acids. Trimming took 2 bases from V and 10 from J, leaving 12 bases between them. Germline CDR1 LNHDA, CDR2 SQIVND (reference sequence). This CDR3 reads CASSIQGGGSPLHF. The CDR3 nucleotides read TGTGCCAGTAGTATACAGGGTGGAGGGTCACCCCTCCACTTT.

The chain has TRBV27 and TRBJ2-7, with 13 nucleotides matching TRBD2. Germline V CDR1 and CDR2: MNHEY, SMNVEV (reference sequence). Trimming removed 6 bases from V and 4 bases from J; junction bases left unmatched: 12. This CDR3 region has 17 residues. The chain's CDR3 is CASRSGLAGRGGYEQYF. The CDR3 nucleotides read TGTGCCAGCAGATCGGGACTAGCGGGAAGGGGTGGGTACGAGCAGTACTTC.

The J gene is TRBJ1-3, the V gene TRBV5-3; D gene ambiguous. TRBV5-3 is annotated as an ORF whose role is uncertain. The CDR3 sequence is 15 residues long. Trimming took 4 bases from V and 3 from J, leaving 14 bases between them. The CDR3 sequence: CARSMSEECGNTIYF. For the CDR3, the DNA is TGTGCCAGAAGCATGTCGGAGGAGTGTGGAAACACCATATATTTT.

The CDR3 protein is CASSQGTRWREYGYTF. For the CDR3, the DNA is TGTGCCAGCAGCCAAGGGACCCGGTGGAGGGAATATGGCTACACCTTC. The rearrangement joins TRBV28 to TRBJ1-2; perhaps TRBD1 as D (5 bases). This CDR3 has 16 residues. Germline values: CDR1 MDHEN, CDR2 SYDVKM. Trimming removed 6 bases at V and 5 bases at J, with 22 bases between.

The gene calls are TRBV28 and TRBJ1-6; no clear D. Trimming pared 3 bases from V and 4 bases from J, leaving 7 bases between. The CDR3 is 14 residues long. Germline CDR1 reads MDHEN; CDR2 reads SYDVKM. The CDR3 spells CASSLLPYNSPLHF. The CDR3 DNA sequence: TGTGCCAGCAGTTTGCTACCTTATAATTCACCCCTCCACTTT. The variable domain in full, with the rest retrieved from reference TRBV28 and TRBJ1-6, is DVKVTQSSRYLVKRTGEKVFLECVQDMDHENMFWYRQDPGLGLRLIYFSYDVKMKEKGDIPEGYSVSREKKERFSLILESASTNQTSMYLCASSLLPYNSPLHFGNGTRLTVT.

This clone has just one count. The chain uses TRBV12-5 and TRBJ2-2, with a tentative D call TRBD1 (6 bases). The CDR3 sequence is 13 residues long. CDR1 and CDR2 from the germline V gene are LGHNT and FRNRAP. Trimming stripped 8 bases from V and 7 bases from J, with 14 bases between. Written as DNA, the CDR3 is TGTGCTAGTAAAGGGGGATCAGACGGGGAGCTGTTTTTT. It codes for CASKGGSDGELFF.

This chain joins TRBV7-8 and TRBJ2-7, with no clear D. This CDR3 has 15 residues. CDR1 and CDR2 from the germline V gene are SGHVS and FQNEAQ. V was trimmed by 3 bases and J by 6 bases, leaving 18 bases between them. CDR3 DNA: TGTGCCAGCAGCTTTCTTATCCTGATGGGATCCGAGCAGTACTTC. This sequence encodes CASSFLILMGSEQYF.

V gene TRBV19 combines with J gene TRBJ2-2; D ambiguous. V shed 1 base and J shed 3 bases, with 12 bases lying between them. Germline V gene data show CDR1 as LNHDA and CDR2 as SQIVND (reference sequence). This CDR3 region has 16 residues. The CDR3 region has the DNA TGTGCCAGTAGTATAGGGAGTTTCCCCTACACCGGGGAGCTGTTTTTT. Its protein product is CASSIGSFPYTGELFF.

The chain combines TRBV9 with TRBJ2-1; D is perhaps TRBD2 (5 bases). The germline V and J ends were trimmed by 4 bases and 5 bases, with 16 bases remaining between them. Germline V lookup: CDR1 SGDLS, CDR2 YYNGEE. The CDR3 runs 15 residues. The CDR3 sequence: CASSPASLFNNEQFF. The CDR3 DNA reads TGTGCCAGCAGCCCAGCTAGCCTTTTCAACAATGAGCAGTTCTTC. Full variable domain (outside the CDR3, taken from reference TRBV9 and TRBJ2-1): DSGVTQTPKHLITATGQRVTLRCSPRSGDLSVYWYQQSLDQGLQFLIQYYNGEERAKGNILERFSAQQFPDLHSELNLSSLELGDSALYFCASSPASLFNNEQFFGPGTRLTVL.

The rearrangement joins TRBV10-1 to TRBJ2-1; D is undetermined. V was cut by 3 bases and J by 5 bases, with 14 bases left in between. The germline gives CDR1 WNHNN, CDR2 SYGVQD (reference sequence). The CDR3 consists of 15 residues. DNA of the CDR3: TGCGCCAGCAGTGACTACAGTTTTGGCAACAATGAGCAGTTCTTC. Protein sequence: CASSDYSFGNNEQFF.

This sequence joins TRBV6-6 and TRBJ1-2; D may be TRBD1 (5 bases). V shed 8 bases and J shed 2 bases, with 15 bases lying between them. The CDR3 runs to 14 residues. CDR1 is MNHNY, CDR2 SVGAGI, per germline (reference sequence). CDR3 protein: CASGFRGANYGYTF. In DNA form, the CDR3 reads TGTGCCAGCGGCTTTAGGGGCGCCAACTATGGCTACACCTTC.